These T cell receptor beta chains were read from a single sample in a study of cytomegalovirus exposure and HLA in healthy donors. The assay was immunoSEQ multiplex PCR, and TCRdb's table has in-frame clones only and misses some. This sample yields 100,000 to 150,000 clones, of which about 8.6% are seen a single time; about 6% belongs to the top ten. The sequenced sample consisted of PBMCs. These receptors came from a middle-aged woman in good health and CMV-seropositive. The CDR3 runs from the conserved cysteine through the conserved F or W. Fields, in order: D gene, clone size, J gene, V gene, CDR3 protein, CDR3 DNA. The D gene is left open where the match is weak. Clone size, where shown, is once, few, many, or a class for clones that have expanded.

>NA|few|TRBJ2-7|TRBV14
CASSVGRGASYEQYF
TGTGCCAGCAGCGTCGGCAGGGGGGCTTCCTACGAGCAGTACTTC
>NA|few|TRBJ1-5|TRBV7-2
CASSFAGAGQPQHF
TGTGCCAGCAGCTTCGCAGGGGCAGGACAGCCCCAGCATTTT
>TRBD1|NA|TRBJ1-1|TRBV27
CASSTGQGANTAAFF
TGTGCCAGCAGTACGGGACAGGGAGCGAACACTGCAGCTTTCTTT
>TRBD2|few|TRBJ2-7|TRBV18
CASSPPGRDFLNSYEQYF
TGTGCCAGCTCACCACCGGGGAGGGATTTTCTCAATTCCTACGAGCAGTACTTC
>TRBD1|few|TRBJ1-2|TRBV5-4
CASSSYTDRSHGYTF
TGTGCCAGCAGTTCTTATACGGACAGGAGCCATGGCTACACCTTC
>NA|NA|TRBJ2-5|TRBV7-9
CASSSKGVQETQYF
TGTGCCAGCAGCTCTAAAGGGGTTCAAGAGACCCAGTACTTC
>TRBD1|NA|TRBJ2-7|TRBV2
CASKRDRVSFEQYF
TGTGCCAGCAAACGGGACAGGGTTTCGTTCGAGCAGTACTTC
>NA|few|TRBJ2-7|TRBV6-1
CASSEGQNYEQYF
TGTGCCAGCAGTGAAGGACAGAACTACGAGCAGTACTTC
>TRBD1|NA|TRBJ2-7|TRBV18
CASRQGATSEQYF
TGTGCCAGCCGACAGGGGGCCACCTCCGAGCAGTACTTC
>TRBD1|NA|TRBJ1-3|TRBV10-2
CASSEAGGAANTIYF
TGCGCCAGCAGTGAGGCAGGGGGCGCGGCAAACACCATATATTTT
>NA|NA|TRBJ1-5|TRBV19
CASSRSNQPQHF
TGTGCCAGTAGTCGGAGCAATCAGCCCCAGCATTTT
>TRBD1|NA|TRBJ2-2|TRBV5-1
CASSFGQGGAGELFF
TGCGCCAGCAGCTTCGGACAGGGGGGGGCCGGGGAGCTGTTTTTT
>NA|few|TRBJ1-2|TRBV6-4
CASSDSWTDTSNYGYTF
TGTGCCAGCAGTGACTCTTGGACGGACACCTCTAACTATGGCTACACCTTC
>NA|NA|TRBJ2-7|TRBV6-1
CASSGARDTYYEQYF
TGTGCCAGCAGTGGTGCCCGGGACACCTACTACGAGCAGTACTTC
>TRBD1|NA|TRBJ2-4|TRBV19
CASSGTGGSKNIQYF
TGTGCCAGTTCCGGGACAGGGGGGTCCAAAAACATTCAGTACTTC
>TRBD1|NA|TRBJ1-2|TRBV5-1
CASSLWDSDYGYTF
TGCGCCAGCAGCTTGTGGGACAGTGACTATGGCTACACCTTC
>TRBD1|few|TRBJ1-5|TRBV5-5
CASSYRGEGNQPQHF
TGTGCCAGCAGCTACAGGGGGGAAGGCAATCAGCCCCAGCATTTT
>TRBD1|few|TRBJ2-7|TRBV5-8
CASSLQGTGSYEQYF
TGTGCCAGCAGCTTACAGGGGACAGGGAGCTACGAGCAGTACTTC
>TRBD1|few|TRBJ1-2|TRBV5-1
CASSLLSRDRDSNYGYTF
TGCGCCAGCAGCCTTTTGTCCCGGGACAGGGATAGCAACTATGGCTACACCTTC
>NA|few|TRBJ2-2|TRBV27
CASSLGRDIVTGELFF
TGTGCCAGCAGTTTGGGTCGTGACATAGTCACCGGGGAGCTGTTTTTT